This T cell receptor (beta chain) derives from a study of cytomegalovirus exposure and HLA in healthy donors. The CDR3 has 15 residues. Germline CDR1 LNHDA, CDR2 SQIVND (reference sequence). Trimming at V came to 6 bases and at J to 7 bases, leaving 9 bases not matched to a gene. Points from the study as a whole: Among TCR beta chains, those listed as cytomegalovirus-associated numbered about 160.

As for this clone: Antigen unknown.

The assay was immunoSEQ multiplex PCR, and TCRdb's table has in-frame clones only and misses some. The sample records approximately 130,000 clones, 80% to 90% being singletons. The chain couples TRBV19 to TRBJ2-2; the match to TRBD1 covers 9 bases. Source material: PBMCs. The receptor was derived from a woman between 18 and 29 years old in good health and CMV-seronegative. This CDR3 is CASRTGGPASGELFF. CDR3 coding DNA: TGTGCCAGTAGAACAGGGGGCCCTGCCAGCGGGGAGCTGTTTTTT.